These 4 T cell receptor beta chains share one sample of origin, sequenced in a study of T cell responses to AZD1222 COVID-19 vaccine (dated by TCRdb to 2020 to 2022). Library prep was done by the immunoSEQ multiplex PCR assay. The clones in this table, taken by TCRdb from immuneACCESS, are in-frame only. Not every clone is retained; where verified, under half of the shortfall comes from an unresolved V gene, and the cause of the rest is unknown. The table for this sample lists 100,000 to 150,000 clones; 85% to 90% of them were counted only once. Of the sample, around 7.7% falls within the top ten clones. The meaning of the sample's time point label: baseline before first vaccination. The specimen comprised peripheral blood, sampled on day 0 of AZD1222 vaccination. These receptors were taken from an adult in good health.

The chain links TRBV19 to TRBJ1-2, with D possibly TRBD1 on 5 matching bases. This CDR3 contains 16 residues. With 0 bases removed from V and 5 bases from J, the gap between germline ends came to 16 bases. Germline-derived CDR1 and CDR2 are LNHDA and SQIVND (reference sequence). CDR3 protein: CASSIDSGRLLYGYTF. The CDR3 DNA reads TGTGCCAGTAGTATAGACTCGGGGCGCCTCCTATATGGCTACACCTTC.

The genes are TRBV30 and TRBJ1-4; D ambiguous. The germline V and J ends were trimmed by 0 bases and 7 bases, with 6 bases remaining between them. The CDR3 totals 12 residues. Per germline, CDR1 GTSNPN and CDR2 SVGIG (reference sequence). CDR3 bases: TGTGCCTGGAGTGTGTCAGCTGAAAAACTGTTTTTT. This translates into CAWSVSAEKLFF.

This clone was seen just once. V is TRBV5-4 and J is TRBJ1-1; perhaps TRBD1 as D (6 bases). CDR3 size: 13 residues. V lost 2 bases, J lost 3 bases, and 8 bases lay in between. The germline gives CDR1 SGHNT, CDR2 YYREEE (reference sequence). CDR3 residues: CASSFDRYTEAFF. The CDR3 bases are TGTGCCAGCAGCTTTGACAGGTACACTGAAGCTTTCTTT.

CDR3 region: CASSGKTGGSGELFF. In DNA, the CDR3 is TGCGCCAGCAGCGGAAAGACAGGGGGCTCCGGGGAGCTGTTTTTT. The gene calls are TRBV5-1 and TRBJ2-2; 10 bases map to TRBD1. Per germline, CDR1 SGHRS and CDR2 YFSETQ. There are 15 residues in the CDR3. V gave up 4 bases and J gave up 6 bases; unmatched junction bases: 6.